A single T cell receptor (beta chain) is shown here with its context. CDR3 length equals 15 residues. CDR1 SNHLY and CDR2 FYNNEI come from the germline V gene. J was trimmed by 4 bases and V by 6 bases; bases with no gene match: 10. Approximately 90 million PBMCs were counted before genomic DNA extraction. Every immunoSEQ plate was one replicate of a subset's evenly spread DNA. Assay: immunoSEQ multiplex PCR; the TCRdb copy retains only in-frame clones and omits some. The data hold 500,000 to 650,000 clones, with roughly 79% observed a single time. This entry is derived from a study of shared clonotypes between healthy human individuals. Overall study context: Aged 18 to 49, the donors were a couple of women and three men.

The clonotype was recovered from a woman aged 40 to 50 in good health. Some clones in this sample may be carry-over from other donors' samples. The genes are TRBV2 and TRBJ2-5; 8 bases are shared with TRBD1. The sequencing input was PBMCs. CDR3 DNA sequence: TGTGCCAGCAGAACAGGGGGAAAGGCATCAGAGACCCAGTACTTC. Protein sequence: CASRTGGKASETQYF. The full variable domain, its missing parts supplied by reference TRBV2 and TRBJ2-5, is EPEVTQTPSHQVTQMGQEVILRCVPISNHLYFYWYRQILGQKVEFLVSFYNNEISEKSEIFDDQFSVERPDGSNFTLKIRSTKLEDSAMYFCASRTGGKASETQYFGPGTRLLVL.